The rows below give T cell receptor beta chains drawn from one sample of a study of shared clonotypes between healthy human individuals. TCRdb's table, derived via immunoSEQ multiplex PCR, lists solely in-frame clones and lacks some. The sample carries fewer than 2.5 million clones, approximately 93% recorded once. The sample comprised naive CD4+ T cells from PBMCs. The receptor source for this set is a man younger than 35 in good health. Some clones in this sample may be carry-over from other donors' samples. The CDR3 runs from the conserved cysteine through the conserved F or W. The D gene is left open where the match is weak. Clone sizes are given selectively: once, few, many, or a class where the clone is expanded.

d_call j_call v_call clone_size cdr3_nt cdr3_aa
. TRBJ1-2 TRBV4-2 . TGTGCCAGCAGCCAAGAGGAAAATAACTATGGCTACACCTTC CASSQEENNYGYTF
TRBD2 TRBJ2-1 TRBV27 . TGTGCCAGCAGTCTCATAGCGGGAGGCTACAATGAGCAGTTCTTC CASSLIAGGYNEQFF
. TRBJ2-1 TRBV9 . TGTGCCAGCAGCGTTGTTAGCTCCTACAATGAGCAGTTCTTC CASSVVSSYNEQFF
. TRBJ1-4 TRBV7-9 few TGTGCCTTAACCGGGACAACGGGTGAAAAACTGTTTTTT CALTGTTGEKLFF
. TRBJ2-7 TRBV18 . TGTGCCAGCTCACCAGGCAGAACCTACGAGCAGTACTTC CASSPGRTYEQYF
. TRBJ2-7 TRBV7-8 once TGTGCCAGCAGCCAAAGGGGCGCAGGGGTGGACGAGCAGTACTTC CASSQRGAGVDEQYF
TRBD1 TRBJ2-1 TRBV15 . TGTGCCACCAGCGGATACCCCGGGACAGGGAGGTTCAGTGGCACCTACAATGAGCAGTTCTTC CATSGYPGTGRFSGTYNEQFF
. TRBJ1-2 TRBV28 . TGTGCCAGCAGTGCCCGGGACTCTCTTTATGGCTACACCTTC CASSARDSLYGYTF
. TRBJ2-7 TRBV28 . TGTGCCAGCAGGGGGGCGGGTCGGTGGAAGAGCTCCTACGAGCAGTACTTC CASRGAGRWKSSYEQYF
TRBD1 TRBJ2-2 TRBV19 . TGTGCCAGTAGTACCTCGACAGGGGGCGGCACCGGGGAGCTGTTTTTT CASSTSTGGGTGELFF
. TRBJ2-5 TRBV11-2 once TGTGCCAGCACCCGGACGGGTGGAGTACAAGAGACCCAGTACTTC CASTRTGGVQETQYF
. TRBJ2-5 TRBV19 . TGTGCCAGTAGTATAGTAGGCTCGCTAGTCCAGTACTTC CASSIVGSLVQYF
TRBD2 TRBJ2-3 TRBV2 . TGTGCCAGCACTGACCGTAGCGGGAGGGCCAGATCAGATACGCAGTATTTT CASTDRSGRARSDTQYF
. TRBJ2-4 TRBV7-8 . TGTGCCAGCAGCTTAGTGGAGACTAGTAGCGTTACTTACTTC CASSLVETSSVTYF
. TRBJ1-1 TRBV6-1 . TGTGCCAGCAGTGTCGCCCCCGGGAACACTGAAGCTTTCTTT CASSVAPGNTEAFF
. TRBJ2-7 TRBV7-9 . TGTGCCAGCAGCTTAGTGAGCACCGAGCAGTACTTC CASSLVSTEQYF
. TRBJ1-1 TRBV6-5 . TGTGCCAGCAGTCGAAGGGCCCTTAGGAGCACTGAAGCTTTCTTT CASSRRALRSTEAFF
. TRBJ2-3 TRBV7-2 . TGTGCCAGCAGCTCCACCTACACAGATACGCAGTATTTT CASSSTYTDTQYF
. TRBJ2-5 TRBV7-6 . TGTGCCAGCAGCCCGGCGACAAGTGAAGAGACCCAGTACTTC CASSPATSEETQYF
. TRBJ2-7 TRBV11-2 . TGTGCCAGCAGCTTAATTAGTGGCGGCAGCCCACGACGAGCCTACGAGCAGTACTTC CASSLISGGSPRRAYEQYF
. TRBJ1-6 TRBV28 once TGTGCCAGCAGTATACCCCCCCCTTCACCCCTCCACTTT CASSIPPPSPLHF
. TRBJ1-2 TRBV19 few TGTGCCAGTAGTAGTCAGGGGAACTATGGCTACACCTTC CASSSQGNYGYTF
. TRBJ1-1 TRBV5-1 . TGCGCCAGCAGCTCGCAGATCGAATATACTACTGAAGCTTTCTTT CASSSQIEYTTEAFF
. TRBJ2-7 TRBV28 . TGTGCCAGCAAATCCCGGAGGGTCTACGAGCAGTACTTC CASKSRRVYEQYF
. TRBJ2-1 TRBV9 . TGTGCCAGCAGCGTAGGGCCGGACAGCTCCTACAATGAGCAGTTCTTC CASSVGPDSSYNEQFF
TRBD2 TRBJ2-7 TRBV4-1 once TGCGCCAGCAGCCCTCCGGGACTAGCGACTCAGCAGTACTTC CASSPPGLATQQYF
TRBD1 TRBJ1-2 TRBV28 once TGTGCCAGCAGTCCGAATGGACAGGGCAACCACTATGGCTACACCTTC CASSPNGQGNHYGYTF
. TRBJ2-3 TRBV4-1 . TGCGCCAGCAGCCGCGGGCTCGGGGCGCTCGTACGGGATACGCAGTATTTT CASSRGLGALVRDTQYF
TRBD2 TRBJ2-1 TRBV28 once TGTGCCAGCAGTAGTAGCGGGAGACCCAACTACAATGAGCAGTTCTTC CASSSSGRPNYNEQFF
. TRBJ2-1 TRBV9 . TGTGCCAGCAGCGTAGGACCCCGAAGTGGCGGTGAGCAGTTCTTC CASSVGPRSGGEQFF
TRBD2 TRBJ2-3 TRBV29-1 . TGCAGCGCTCCCGCCGGGACTAGCGTCACAGATACGCAGTATTTT CSAPAGTSVTDTQYF
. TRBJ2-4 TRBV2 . TGTGCCAGCAGTGTCACAGGGCTGGGGATTCAGTACTTC CASSVTGLGIQYF
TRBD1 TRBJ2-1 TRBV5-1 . TGCGCCAGCAGCTCCCGAACAGGGGGCGTAGGCAATGAGCAGTTCTTC CASSSRTGGVGNEQFF
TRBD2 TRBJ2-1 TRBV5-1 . TGCGCCAGCAGCCCCACTAGCGGGACTGGGAATGAGCAGTTCTTC CASSPTSGTGNEQFF
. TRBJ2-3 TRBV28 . TGTGCCAGCAGTTCTAGAAACACAGATACGCAGTATTTT CASSSRNTDTQYF
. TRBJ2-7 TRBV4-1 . TGCGCCAGCAGCCACAGGGACGAGCAGTACTTC CASSHRDEQYF
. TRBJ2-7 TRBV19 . TGTGCCAGTAGTATAGGGAGTCGCGGGGTTAGCTCCTACGAGCAGTACTTC CASSIGSRGVSSYEQYF
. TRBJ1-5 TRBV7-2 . TGTGCCAGCAGCCCCGTCGGTCCCAGCCTCGTTCAGCCCCAGCATTTT CASSPVGPSLVQPQHF
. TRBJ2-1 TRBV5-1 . TGCGCCAGCAGAGGACAAGAGCAGTTCTTC CASRGQEQFF
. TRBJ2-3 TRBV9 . TGTGCCAGCAGCGGATCTGGGGCTACGCAGTATTTT CASSGSGATQYF
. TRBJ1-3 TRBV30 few TGTGCCTGGAGCGGGACATACTCTGGAAACACCATATATTTT CAWSGTYSGNTIYF
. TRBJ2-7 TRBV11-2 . TGTGCCAGCAGCTTAGTTGGATTCCCCTACGAGCAGTACTTC CASSLVGFPYEQYF
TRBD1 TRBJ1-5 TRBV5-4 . TGTGCCAGCAGCCCGGACAGGGACCAGCCCCAGCATTTT CASSPDRDQPQHF
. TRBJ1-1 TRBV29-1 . TGCAGCGTTGTGAGGAGAATGAACACTGAAGCTTTCTTT CSVVRRMNTEAFF
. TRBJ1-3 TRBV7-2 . TGTGCCAGCAGCTTAGAAGGGGCAACTTGGGGCACCATATATTTT CASSLEGATWGTIYF
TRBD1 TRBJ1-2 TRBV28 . TGTGCCAGCAGTTTAGGCGGACAGGGGGCCGGCTATGGCTACACCTTC CASSLGGQGAGYGYTF
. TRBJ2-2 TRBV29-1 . TGCAGCGTCGGTAGAGGCGCGTCGAACACCGGGGAGCTGTTTTTT CSVGRGASNTGELFF
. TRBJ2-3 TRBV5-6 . TGTGCCAGCAGCCCGGACAGATACACAGATACGCAGTATTTT CASSPDRYTDTQYF
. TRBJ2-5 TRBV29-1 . TGCAGCGTTAGGGTGCCCGGGGAGACCCAGTACTTC CSVRVPGETQYF
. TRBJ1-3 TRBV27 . TGTGCCAGCAGTTTGACTAGGGAAACTGGAAACACCATATATTTT CASSLTRETGNTIYF
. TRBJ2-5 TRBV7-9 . TGTGCCAGCAGCTTAGCTCCGGGGAGTAAAGAGACCCAGTACTTC CASSLAPGSKETQYF
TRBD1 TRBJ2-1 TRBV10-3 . TGTGCCATCAGTGAGGAAGGGGGCAGTTACAATGAGCAGTTCTTC CAISEEGGSYNEQFF
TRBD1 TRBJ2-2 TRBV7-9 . TGTGCCAGCAGCGGGACAGGGGAAAACACCGGGGAGCTGTTTTTT CASSGTGENTGELFF
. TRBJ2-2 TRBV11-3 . TGTGCCAGCAGCCCTGGGCGGGTAACCGGGGAGCTGTTTTTT CASSPGRVTGELFF
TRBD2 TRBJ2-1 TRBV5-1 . TGCGCCAGCAGCTACGCGACTAGCGGGAGGGGCAATGAGCAGTTCTTC CASSYATSGRGNEQFF
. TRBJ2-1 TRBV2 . TGTGCCAGCAGTAATCTCTTGGCGGTAAGCTCCTACAATGAGCAGTTCTTC CASSNLLAVSSYNEQFF
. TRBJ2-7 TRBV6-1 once TGTGCCAGCAGCGACCAGGGGAAAGTCCCCTACGAGCAGTACTTC CASSDQGKVPYEQYF
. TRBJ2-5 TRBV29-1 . TGCAGCGTTGAAAGGGTGGGCGGGGCCCAGTACTTC CSVERVGGAQYF
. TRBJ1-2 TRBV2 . TGTGCCAGCAGTGGGGGCCCCCCGGTAAACTATGGCTACACCTTC CASSGGPPVNYGYTF